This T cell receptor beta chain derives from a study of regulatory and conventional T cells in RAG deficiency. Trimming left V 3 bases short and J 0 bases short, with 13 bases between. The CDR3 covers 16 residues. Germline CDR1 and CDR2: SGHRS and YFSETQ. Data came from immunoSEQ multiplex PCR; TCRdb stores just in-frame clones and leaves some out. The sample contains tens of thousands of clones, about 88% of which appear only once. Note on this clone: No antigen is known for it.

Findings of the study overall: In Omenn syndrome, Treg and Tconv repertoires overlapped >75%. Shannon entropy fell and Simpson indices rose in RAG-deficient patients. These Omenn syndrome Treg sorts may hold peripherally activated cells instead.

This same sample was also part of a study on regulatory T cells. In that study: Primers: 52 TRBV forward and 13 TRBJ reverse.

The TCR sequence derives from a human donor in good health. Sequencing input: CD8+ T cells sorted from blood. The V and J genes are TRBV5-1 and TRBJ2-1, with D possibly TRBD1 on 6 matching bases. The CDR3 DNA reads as TGCGCCAGCAGCTACCGGGACAAAAGCTCCTACAATGAGCAGTTCTTC. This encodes CASSYRDKSSYNEQFF.